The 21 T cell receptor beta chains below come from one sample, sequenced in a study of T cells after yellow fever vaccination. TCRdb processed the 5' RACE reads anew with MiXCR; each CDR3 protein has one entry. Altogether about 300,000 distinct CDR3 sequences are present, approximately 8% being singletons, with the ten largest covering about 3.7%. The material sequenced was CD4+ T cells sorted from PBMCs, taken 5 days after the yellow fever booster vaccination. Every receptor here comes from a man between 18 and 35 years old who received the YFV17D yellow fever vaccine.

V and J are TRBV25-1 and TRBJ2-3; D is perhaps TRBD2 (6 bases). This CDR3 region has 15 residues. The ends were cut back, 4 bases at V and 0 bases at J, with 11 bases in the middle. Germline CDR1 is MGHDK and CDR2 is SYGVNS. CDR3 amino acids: CASSVAGSSTDTQYF. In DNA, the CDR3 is TGTGCCAGCAGTGTGGCGGGGTCTAGCACAGATACGCAGTATTTT.

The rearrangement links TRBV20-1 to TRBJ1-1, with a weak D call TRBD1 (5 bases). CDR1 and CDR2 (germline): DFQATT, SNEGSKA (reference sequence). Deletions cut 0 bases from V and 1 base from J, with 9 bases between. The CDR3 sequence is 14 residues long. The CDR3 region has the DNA TGCAGTGCTAGAGAGGGGGGATCGAACACTGAAGCTTTCTTT. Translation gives CSAREGGSNTEAFF.

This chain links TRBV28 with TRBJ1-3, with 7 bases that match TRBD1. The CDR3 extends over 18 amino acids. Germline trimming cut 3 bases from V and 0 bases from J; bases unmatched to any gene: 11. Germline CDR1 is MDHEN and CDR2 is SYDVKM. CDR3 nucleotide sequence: TGTGCCAGCAGTTTGGATACAGGGGCCAGGAGCTCTGGAAACACCATATATTTT. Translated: CASSLDTGARSSGNTIYF.

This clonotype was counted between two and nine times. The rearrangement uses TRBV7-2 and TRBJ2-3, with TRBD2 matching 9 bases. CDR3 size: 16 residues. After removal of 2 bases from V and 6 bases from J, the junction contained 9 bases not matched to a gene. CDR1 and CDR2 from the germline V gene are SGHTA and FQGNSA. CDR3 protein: CASSLMQRGAGDTQYF. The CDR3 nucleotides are TGTGCCAGCAGCTTAATGCAGCGGGGGGCTGGGGATACGCAGTATTTT. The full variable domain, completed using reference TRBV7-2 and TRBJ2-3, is GAGVSQSPSNKVTEKGKDVELRCDPISGHTALYWYRQSLGQGLEFLIYFQGNSAPDKSGLPSDRFSAERTGGSVSTLTIQRTQQEDSAVYLCASSLMQRGAGDTQYFGPGTRLTVL.

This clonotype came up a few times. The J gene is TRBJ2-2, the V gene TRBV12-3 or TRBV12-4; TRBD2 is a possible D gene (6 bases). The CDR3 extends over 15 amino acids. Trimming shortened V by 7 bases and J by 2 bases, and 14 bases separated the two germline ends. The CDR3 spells CASTGVGSNTGELFF. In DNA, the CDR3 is TGTGCCAGCACGGGGGTCGGGAGTAACACCGGGGAGCTGTTTTTT.

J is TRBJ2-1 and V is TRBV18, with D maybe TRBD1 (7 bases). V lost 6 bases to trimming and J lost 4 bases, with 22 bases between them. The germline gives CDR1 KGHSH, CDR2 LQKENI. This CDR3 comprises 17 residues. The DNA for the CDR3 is TGTGCCAGCTCGCTTTACAGGGGAGCGGGCAGGTACAATGAGCAGTTCTTC. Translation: CASSLYRGAGRYNEQFF.

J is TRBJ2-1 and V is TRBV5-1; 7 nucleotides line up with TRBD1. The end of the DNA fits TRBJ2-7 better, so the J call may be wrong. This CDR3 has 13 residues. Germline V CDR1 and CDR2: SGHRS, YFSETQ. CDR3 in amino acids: CASSWGTDYEQYF. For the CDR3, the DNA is TGCGCCAGCAGCTGGGGGACAGACTACGAGCAGTACTTC.

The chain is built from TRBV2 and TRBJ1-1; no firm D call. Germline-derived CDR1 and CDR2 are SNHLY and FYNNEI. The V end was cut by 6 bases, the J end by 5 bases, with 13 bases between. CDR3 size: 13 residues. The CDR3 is CASRTASGTEAFF. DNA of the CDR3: TGTGCCAGCAGAACAGCCTCTGGGACTGAAGCTTTCTTT.

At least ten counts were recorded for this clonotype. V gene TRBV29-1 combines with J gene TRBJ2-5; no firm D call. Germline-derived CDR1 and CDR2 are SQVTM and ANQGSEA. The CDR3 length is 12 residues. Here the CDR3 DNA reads TGCACCCTTCAGGAGTACCAAGAGACCCAGTACTTC. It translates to CTLQEYQETQYF.

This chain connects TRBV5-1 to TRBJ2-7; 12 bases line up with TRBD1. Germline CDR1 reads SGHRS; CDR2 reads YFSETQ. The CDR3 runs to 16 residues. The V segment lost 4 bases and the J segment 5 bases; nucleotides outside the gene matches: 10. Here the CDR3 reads CASSRNPGTGGDEQYF. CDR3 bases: TGCGCCAGCAGCAGGAACCCGGGGACAGGGGGCGACGAGCAGTACTTC.

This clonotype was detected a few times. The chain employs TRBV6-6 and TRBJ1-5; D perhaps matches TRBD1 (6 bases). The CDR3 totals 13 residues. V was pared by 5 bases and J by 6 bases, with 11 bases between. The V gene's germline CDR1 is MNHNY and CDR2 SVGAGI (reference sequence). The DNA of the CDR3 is TGTGCCAGCAGTGGGGGCATGGGTCAGCCCCAGCATTTT. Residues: CASSGGMGQPQHF.

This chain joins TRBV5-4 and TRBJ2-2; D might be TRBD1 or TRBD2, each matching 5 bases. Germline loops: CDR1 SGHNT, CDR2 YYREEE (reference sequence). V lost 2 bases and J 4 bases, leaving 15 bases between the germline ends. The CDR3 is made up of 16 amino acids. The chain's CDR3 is CASSFGGPLFTGELFF. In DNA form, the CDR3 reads TGTGCCAGCAGCTTTGGGGGACCACTTTTCACCGGGGAGCTGTTTTTT.

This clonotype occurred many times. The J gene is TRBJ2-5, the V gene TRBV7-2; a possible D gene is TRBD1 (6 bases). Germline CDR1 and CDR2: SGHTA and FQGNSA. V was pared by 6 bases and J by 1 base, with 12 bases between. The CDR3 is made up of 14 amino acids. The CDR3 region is CASRPDRFQETQYF. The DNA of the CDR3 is TGTGCCAGCAGACCCGACAGGTTCCAAGAGACCCAGTACTTC.

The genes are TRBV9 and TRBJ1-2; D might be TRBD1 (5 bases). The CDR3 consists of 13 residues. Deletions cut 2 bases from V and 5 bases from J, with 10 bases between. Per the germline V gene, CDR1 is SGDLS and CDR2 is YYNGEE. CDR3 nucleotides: TGTGCCAGCAGCGTCGCCGGGGGGTATGGCTACACCTTC. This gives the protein CASSVAGGYGYTF.

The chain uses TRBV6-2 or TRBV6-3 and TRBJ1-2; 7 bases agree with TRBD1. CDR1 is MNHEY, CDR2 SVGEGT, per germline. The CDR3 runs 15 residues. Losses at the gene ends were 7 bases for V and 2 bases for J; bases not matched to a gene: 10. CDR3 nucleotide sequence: TGTGCCAGCACCGATCCCCCACAGGGGAACTATGGCTACACCTTC. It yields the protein CASTDPPQGNYGYTF.

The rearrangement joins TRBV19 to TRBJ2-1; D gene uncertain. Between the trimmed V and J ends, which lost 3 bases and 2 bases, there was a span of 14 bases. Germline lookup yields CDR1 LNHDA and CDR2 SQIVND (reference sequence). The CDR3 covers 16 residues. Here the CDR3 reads CASSISAPRTYNEQFF. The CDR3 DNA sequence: TGTGCCAGTAGTATCTCGGCCCCGAGGACCTACAATGAGCAGTTCTTC. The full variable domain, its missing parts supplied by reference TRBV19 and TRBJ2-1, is DGGITQSPKYLFRKEGQNVTLSCEQNLNHDAMYWYRQDPGQGLRLIYYSQIVNDFQKGDIAEGYSVSREKKESFPLTVTSAQKNPTAFYLCASSISAPRTYNEQFFGPGTRLTVL.

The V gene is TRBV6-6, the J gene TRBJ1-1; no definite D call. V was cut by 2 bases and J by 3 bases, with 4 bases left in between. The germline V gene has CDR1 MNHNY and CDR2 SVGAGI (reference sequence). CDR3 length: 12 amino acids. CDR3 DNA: TGTGCCAGCAGTTACCGGTACACTGAAGCTTTCTTT. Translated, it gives CASSYRYTEAFF.

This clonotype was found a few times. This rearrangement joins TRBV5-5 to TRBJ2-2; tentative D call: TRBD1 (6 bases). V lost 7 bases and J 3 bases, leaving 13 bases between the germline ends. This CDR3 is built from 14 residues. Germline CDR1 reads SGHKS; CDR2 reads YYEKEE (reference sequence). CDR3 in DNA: TGTGCCAGCGGCACGGGACAACACACCGGGGAGCTGTTTTTT. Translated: CASGTGQHTGELFF. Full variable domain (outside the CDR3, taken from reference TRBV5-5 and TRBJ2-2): DAGVTQSPTHLIKTRGQQVTLRCSPISGHKSVSWYQQVLGQGPQFIFQYYEKEERGRGNFPDRFSARQFPNYSSELNVNALLLGDSALYLCASGTGQHTGELFFGEGSRLTVL.

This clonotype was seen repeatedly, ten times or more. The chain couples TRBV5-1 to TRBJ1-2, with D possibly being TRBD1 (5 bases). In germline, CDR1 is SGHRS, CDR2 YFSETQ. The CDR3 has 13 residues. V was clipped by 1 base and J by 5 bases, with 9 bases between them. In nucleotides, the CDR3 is TGCGCCAGCAGCTTGAAAACAGGATATGGCTACACCTTC. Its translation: CASSLKTGYGYTF.

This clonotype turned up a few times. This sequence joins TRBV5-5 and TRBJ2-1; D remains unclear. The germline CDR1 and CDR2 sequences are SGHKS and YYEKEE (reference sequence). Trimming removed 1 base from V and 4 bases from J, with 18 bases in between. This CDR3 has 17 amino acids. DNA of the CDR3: TGTGCCAGCAGCTTGATGTTTGGGCCAGAGCCTTACAATGAGCAGTTCTTC. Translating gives CASSLMFGPEPYNEQFF.

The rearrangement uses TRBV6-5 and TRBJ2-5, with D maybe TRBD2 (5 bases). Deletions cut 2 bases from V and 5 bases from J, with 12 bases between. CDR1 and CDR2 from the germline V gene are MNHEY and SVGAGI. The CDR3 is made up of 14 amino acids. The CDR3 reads CASSYGLAGETQYF. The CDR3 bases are TGTGCCAGCAGTTACGGGCTAGCTGGCGAGACCCAGTACTTC.